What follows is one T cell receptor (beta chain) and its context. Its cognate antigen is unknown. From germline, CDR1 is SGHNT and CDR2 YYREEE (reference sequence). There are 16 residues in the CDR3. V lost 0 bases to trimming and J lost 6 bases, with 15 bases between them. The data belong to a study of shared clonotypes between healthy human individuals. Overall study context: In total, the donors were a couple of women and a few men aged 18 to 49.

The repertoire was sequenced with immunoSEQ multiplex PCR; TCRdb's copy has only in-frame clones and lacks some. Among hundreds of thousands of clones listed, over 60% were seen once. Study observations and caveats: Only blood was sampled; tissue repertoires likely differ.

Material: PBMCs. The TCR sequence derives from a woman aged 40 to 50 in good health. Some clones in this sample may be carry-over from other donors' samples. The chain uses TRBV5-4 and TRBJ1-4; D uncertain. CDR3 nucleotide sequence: TGTGCCAGCAGCTTGGGTACGGGCGGTGGAGATGAAAAACTGTTTTTT. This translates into CASSLGTGGGDEKLFF. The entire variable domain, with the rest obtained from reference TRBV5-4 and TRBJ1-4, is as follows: ETGVTQSPTHLIKTRGQQVTLRCSSQSGHNTVSWYQQALGQGPQFIFQYYREEENGRGNFPPRFSGLQFPNYSSELNVNALELDDSALYLCASSLGTGGGDEKLFFGSGTQLSVL.